This entry lists 29 T cell receptor beta chains sequenced from one sample in a study of a mutant IDH1 vaccine in newly diagnosed glioma. Which antigens these TCRs recognize remains unknown. Stated time point: week 5, during vaccination. With topical imiquimod, each dose of the vaccine consisted of 300 ug of mutant IDH1 20-mer peptide. Here immunoSEQ multiplex PCR was the method, and the copy in TCRdb shows in-frame clones only, minus some. The sample comprises 60,000 or so clones, 85% to 90% of which are singletons, and about 4.2% rests with the top ten. The material sequenced was PBMCs, taken from a glioma patient whose treatment included an IDH1 peptide vaccine. The source of these receptors is a woman aged 40 to 49 with glioma.

The genes are TRBV15 and TRBJ1-1; 10 nucleotides line up with TRBD1. Losses at the gene ends were 0 bases for V and 5 bases for J; bases not matched to a gene: 12. Per the germline V gene, CDR1 is LNHNV and CDR2 is YYDKDF (reference sequence). There are 18 residues in the CDR3. This CDR3 is CATSRDVQTGGAGTEAFF. In DNA, the CDR3 is TGTGCCACCAGCAGAGATGTTCAGACAGGGGGCGCGGGGACTGAAGCTTTCTTT.

This clone came up a few times. The rearrangement links TRBV6-1 to TRBJ2-7, with a weak D call TRBD2 (6 bases). This CDR3 region has 15 residues. The V and J ends lost 3 bases and 4 bases respectively, with 16 bases between them. CDR1 is MNHNS, CDR2 SASEGT, per germline. The CDR3 DNA reads as TGTGCCAGCAGTGATGGGATCTCCGGGGGTTACGAGCAGTACTTC. Translating it yields CASSDGISGGYEQYF.

The chain carries TRBV7-8 and TRBJ1-2, with TRBD1 matching over 9 bases. Per the germline V gene, CDR1 is SGHVS and CDR2 is FQNEAQ. V was pared by 4 bases and J by 5 bases, with 5 bases of the junction left unmatched. The CDR3 extends over 14 amino acids. CDR3 nucleotide sequence: TGTGCCAGCAGCTCTGACAGGGGGGATTATGGCTACACCTTC. It yields the protein CASSSDRGDYGYTF.

The rearrangement links TRBV30 to TRBJ2-2, with 7 bases aligning to TRBD1. From germline, CDR1 is GTSNPN and CDR2 SVGIG (reference sequence). There are 14 residues in the CDR3. J gave up 6 bases and V 4 bases, and 8 bases lay outside the gene matches. CDR3 nucleotides: TGTGCCTGGAAGAAGACAGGGAAAGCCGGGGAGCTGTTTTTT. Residues: CAWKKTGKAGELFF.

This chain joins TRBV7-8 and TRBJ2-5, with 7 bases matching TRBD2. This CDR3 has 14 residues. The V gene's germline CDR1 is SGHVS and CDR2 FQNEAQ. Unmatched junction bases numbered 3, after V lost 0 bases and J lost 5 bases. CDR3 amino acids: CASSLARLAETQYF. The DNA of the CDR3 is TGTGCCAGCAGCTTAGCTCGACTAGCTGAGACCCAGTACTTC.

This clone was observed a few times. V and J are TRBV4-3 and TRBJ2-1; D ambiguous. V was clipped by 1 base and J by 5 bases, with 9 bases between them. Germline V CDR1 and CDR2: LGHNA, YSLEER. This CDR3 spans 14 amino acids. CDR3 DNA: TGCGCCAGCAGCCAAGTCGGATGGGACAATGAGCAGTTCTTC. The encoded protein is CASSQVGWDNEQFF.

This clone was seen only a few times. The rearrangement joins TRBV10-1 to TRBJ1-4, with D uncertain. The CDR3 contains 13 residues. Trimming left V 4 bases short and J 3 bases short, with 6 bases between. Germline V CDR1 and CDR2: WNHNN, SYGVQD (reference sequence). The CDR3 sequence: CASSGASNEKLFF. The CDR3 DNA is TGCGCCAGCAGTGGGGCCTCTAATGAAAAACTGTTTTTT.

V gene TRBV12-5 combines with J gene TRBJ1-4; 9 nucleotides match TRBD1. Germline V gene data show CDR1 as LGHNT and CDR2 as FRNRAP. J gave up 7 bases and V 4 bases, and 10 bases lay outside the gene matches. This CDR3 is built from 16 residues. The chain's CDR3 is CASGSSRTGGGEKLFF. CDR3 coding DNA: TGTGCTAGTGGTTCCTCTCGAACAGGGGGCGGTGAAAAACTGTTTTTT.

The chain has TRBV19 and TRBJ1-5; a possible D gene is TRBD1 (6 bases). The CDR3 is made up of 13 amino acids. Germline V gene lookup returns CDR1 LNHDA and CDR2 SQIVND (reference sequence). Deletions cut 6 bases from V and 4 bases from J, with 10 bases between. The chain's CDR3 is CASRRTVNQPQHF. The CDR3 DNA reads as TGTGCCAGTAGGAGGACAGTGAATCAGCCCCAGCATTTT.

This chain uses TRBV7-8 with TRBJ1-1; a possible D gene is TRBD1 (6 bases). Germline-derived CDR1 and CDR2 are SGHVS and FQNEAQ. The length of the CDR3 is 16 residues. Trimming removed 0 bases from V and 0 bases from J, with 11 bases in between. Here the CDR3 reads CASSLAGGRLNTEAFF. For the CDR3, the DNA is TGTGCCAGCAGCTTAGCCGGGGGCAGGTTGAACACTGAAGCTTTCTTT.

The gene calls are TRBV19 and TRBJ1-2, with TRBD1 matching over 11 bases. The germline V gene has CDR1 LNHDA and CDR2 SQIVND (reference sequence). Trimming cost V 7 bases and J 8 bases; bases outside gene matches: 6. This CDR3 spans 13 amino acids. CDR3 DNA sequence: TGTGCCAGTACCGCGGACAGGGGGCGAGGCTACACCTTC. This encodes CASTADRGRGYTF. Together with reference TRBV19 and TRBJ1-2, the CDR3 gives the full variable domain: DGGITQSPKYLFRKEGQNVTLSCEQNLNHDAMYWYRQDPGQGLRLIYYSQIVNDFQKGDIAEGYSVSREKKESFPLTVTSAQKNPTAFYLCASTADRGRGYTFGSGTRLTVV.

The CDR3 sequence: CASRDSGRTGYEQYF. CDR3 coding DNA: TGTGCCAGCAGGGACAGCGGGAGGACGGGGTACGAGCAGTACTTC. The rearrangement links TRBV2 to TRBJ2-7; TRBD2 agrees at 9 bases. There are 15 residues in the CDR3. CDR1 and CDR2 (germline): SNHLY, FYNNEI. J was trimmed by 4 bases and V by 6 bases; bases with no gene match: 10.

This clone was counted once. V is TRBV5-1 and J is TRBJ1-1; a possible D gene is TRBD1 (6 bases). Trimming took off 6 bases at V and 6 bases at J, with 15 bases between the two ends. The CDR3 spans 13 residues. The germline V gene has CDR1 SGHRS and CDR2 YFSETQ. CDR3 nucleotides: TGCGCCAGCACTGTACAGGGAGACGCTGAAGCTTTCTTT. Residues: CASTVQGDAEAFF.

The genes are TRBV28 and TRBJ2-3; 8 nucleotides agree with TRBD2. Germline V gene data show CDR1 as MDHEN and CDR2 as SYDVKM. The CDR3 runs to 16 residues. V lost 6 bases and J lost 5; bases outside the gene matches: 13. This chain's CDR3 is CASRPSLAGLVDTQYF. The CDR3 nucleotides read TGTGCCAGCAGACCTTCTTTAGCGGGGCTAGTAGATACGCAGTATTTT.

Notes on this clone: One junction end disagrees with the germline gene, perhaps due to a read error. This chain uses TRBV6-5 with TRBJ2-1, with D unclear. The length of the CDR3 is 12 residues. CDR1 is MNHEY, CDR2 SVGAGI, per germline. CDR3 loop: CASSTSYHEQFF. CDR3 DNA: TGTGCCAGCAGCACATCCTACCATGAGCAGTTCTTC.

This rearrangement joins TRBV11-2 to TRBJ1-2; tentatively, D is TRBD1 (6 bases). V was cut by 5 bases and J by 7 bases, with 17 bases left in between. CDR1 is SGHAT and CDR2 is FQNNGV in the germline V gene. The CDR3 runs 14 residues. The CDR3 nucleotides read TGTGCCAGCAGCGGGGGCGCGGGCGCGGGTGGCTACACCTTC. It translates to CASSGGAGAGGYTF.

This chain joins TRBV4-1 and TRBJ2-5; 10 positions agree with TRBD2. Looked up from germline, CDR1 is MGHRA and CDR2 is YSYEKL. The junction had 12 bases not matched to a gene; V was cut back by 0 bases and J by 5 bases. The CDR3 contains 18 residues. CDR3: CASSQEESSGGPRETQYF. CDR3 DNA: TGCGCCAGCAGCCAAGAAGAAAGTAGCGGGGGGCCCAGGGAGACCCAGTACTTC.

This chain joins TRBV11-2 and TRBJ2-1, with TRBD2 identical over 7 bases. This CDR3 is 18 amino acids long. Germline V gene data show CDR1 as SGHAT and CDR2 as FQNNGV. V gave up 3 bases and J gave up 4 bases; unmatched junction bases: 15. The CDR3 DNA is TGTGCCAGCAGCTTTTTAAGCGGGGCCCATAGCAGGTACAATGAGCAGTTCTTC. Amino acid sequence: CASSFLSGAHSRYNEQFF.

The chain uses TRBV4-3 and TRBJ1-2; 7 bases map to TRBD1. Trimming took 2 bases from V and 2 from J; bases not matched to a gene: 5. The CDR3 is 15 residues long. Germline assignment: CDR1 LGHNA and CDR2 YSLEER. The CDR3 region is CASSQLGTANYGYTF. CDR3 sequence (DNA): TGCGCCAGCAGCCAATTAGGGACAGCGAACTATGGCTACACCTTC.

The chain is built from TRBV10-1 and TRBJ2-2; 9 bases line up with TRBD2. The CDR3 is 16 amino acids. CDR1 and CDR2 (germline): WNHNN, SYGVQD (reference sequence). The J segment lost 5 bases and the V segment lost 0 bases, leaving 4 bases of the junction unmatched. CDR3 DNA sequence: TGCGCCAGCAGTGAGTCGAGAACTAGCGGGACCGGGGAGCTGTTTTTT. Amino acids: CASSESRTSGTGELFF.

The CDR3 DNA reads as TGTGCCAGCAGCCCATCAGGAGTCCAAGAGACCCAGTACTTC. Its translation is CASSPSGVQETQYF. This rearrangement joins TRBV7-9 to TRBJ2-5; no firm D call. Trimming took off 5 bases at V and 1 base at J, with 11 bases between the two ends. The CDR3 is 14 amino acids. Per the germline V gene, CDR1 is SEHNR and CDR2 is FQNEAQ (reference sequence).

The V and J genes are TRBV5-1 and TRBJ1-1; a weak D match, TRBD1 (5 bases). The CDR3 has 15 residues. The germline V gene has CDR1 SGHRS and CDR2 YFSETQ. Trimming pared 10 bases from V and 0 bases from J, leaving 19 bases between. CDR3 sequence: CACQRAGAVNTEAFF. The CDR3, as DNA: TGCGCCTGTCAAAGGGCTGGGGCGGTGAACACTGAAGCTTTCTTT. Full variable domain (missing parts from reference TRBV5-1 and TRBJ1-1): KAGVTQTPRYLIKTRGQQVTLSCSPISGHRSVSWYQQTPGQGLQFLFEYFSETQRNKGNFPGRFSGRQFSNSRSEMNVSTLELGDSALYLCACQRAGAVNTEAFFGQGTRLTVV.

The chain combines TRBV4-3 with TRBJ1-6; no clear D. The CDR3 sequence is 15 residues long. The V and J ends lost 0 bases and 4 bases respectively, with 7 bases between them. Germline CDR1 and CDR2: LGHNA and YSLEER. The CDR3 sequence: CASSQDHRYNSPLHF. In nucleotides, the CDR3 is TGCGCCAGCAGCCAAGACCACAGATATAATTCACCCCTCCACTTT.

This rearrangement joins TRBV5-8 to TRBJ2-7; TRBD2 agrees at 10 bases. The CDR3 is made up of 17 amino acids. The germline V gene has CDR1 SGHTS and CDR2 YDEGEE. The junction had 17 bases not matched to a gene; V was cut back by 6 bases and J by 5 bases. Written as DNA, the CDR3 is TGTGCCAGCACCGGACTAGCGGAGTCCTGGGCTTTCAACGAGCAGTACTTC. Translated, it gives CASTGLAESWAFNEQYF.

V and J are TRBV4-3 and TRBJ1-6, with TRBD1 matching over 10 bases. V lost 1 base, J lost 9 bases, and 0 bases stayed unmatched. The CDR3 totals 14 residues. Germline CDR1 and CDR2: LGHNA and YSLEER. CDR3 DNA sequence: TGCGCCAGCAGCCAAGGGACAGGGGGTTCACCCCTCCACTTT. Amino acids: CASSQGTGGSPLHF.

This clone was detected once. The chain is built from TRBV4-1 and TRBJ1-5; D is uncertain. CDR3 length: 17 residues. V lost 0 bases, J lost 0 bases, and 12 bases lay in between. From germline, CDR1 is MGHRA and CDR2 YSYEKL. CDR3 sequence reads: CASSQDRAAPSNQPQHF. The CDR3 region has the DNA TGCGCCAGCAGCCAAGATCGGGCAGCGCCTAGCAATCAGCCCCAGCATTTT.

This clone was counted a single time. The gene calls are TRBV11-2 and TRBJ1-1; TRBD1 might be the D (6 bases). Per the germline V gene, CDR1 is SGHAT and CDR2 is FQNNGV. V was shortened by 3 bases and J by 0 bases, with 11 bases between the two germline ends. The CDR3 loop spans 15 amino acids. This chain's CDR3 is CASSLLGGLNTEAFF. In nucleotides, the CDR3 is TGTGCCAGCAGCTTGCTAGGGGGACTGAACACTGAAGCTTTCTTT.

This chain connects TRBV4-1 to TRBJ2-4; D perhaps matches TRBD2 (6 bases). The CDR3 totals 16 residues. The V and J ends lost 2 bases and 2 bases respectively, with 13 bases between them. Germline CDR1 and CDR2: MGHRA and YSYEKL. CDR3 residues: CASSQWAGGSKNIQYF. DNA of the CDR3: TGCGCCAGCAGCCAATGGGCCGGGGGTTCCAAAAACATTCAGTACTTC.

V usage is TRBV5-6 and J usage is TRBJ1-3, with TRBD1 matching 7 bases. The CDR3 has 17 residues. The ends lost 1 base at V and 0 bases at J; junction bases unmatched: 7. Germline values: CDR1 SGHDT, CDR2 YYEEEE. CDR3 sequence: CASSLQDRSLSGNTIYF. CDR3 nucleotides: TGTGCCAGCAGCTTGCAGGACAGGTCCCTCTCTGGAAACACCATATATTTT.